This T cell receptor (beta chain) is drawn from a study of shared clonotypes between healthy human individuals. General study results and limits: Rarefaction showed that sequencing of sorted subsets was incomplete (despite large depth).

Here immunoSEQ multiplex PCR was the method, and the copy in TCRdb shows in-frame clones only, minus some. The sample lists some 1.4 million clones, roughly 96% occurring once. Splitting of CD4+ cells produced CD45RA+ naive and CD45RA-negative memory subsets. In the case of this clone: Its antigen is undetermined.

CDR1 and CDR2 from the germline V gene are SGHTA and FQGNSA. The CDR3 contains 17 residues. Trimming took 5 bases from V and 5 from J, leaving 22 bases between them. Material for sequencing was naive CD4+ T cells sorted from blood. Subset of the sample: CD45RA+ positively selected. The receptor's source is a man aged 30 to 45 in good health. The V and J genes are TRBV7-2 and TRBJ2-1; a possible D gene is TRBD2 (6 bases). CDR3 bases: TGTGCCAGCAGCCTACCCCTCCGGAGGGCCAATAACAATGAGCAGTTCTTC. Translation: CASSLPLRRANNNEQFF. The variable domain in full, with the rest retrieved from reference TRBV7-2 and TRBJ2-1, is GAGVSQSPSNKVTEKGKDVELRCDPISGHTALYWYRQSLGQGLEFLIYFQGNSAPDKSGLPSDRFSAERTGGSVSTLTIQRTQQEDSAVYLCASSLPLRRANNNEQFFGPGTRLTVL.